These T cell receptor beta chains were read from a single sample in a study of CD8+CD57+ T cells in acquired aplastic anemia. TCRdb recomputed calls from the reads with MiXCR, one row per CDR3 protein. This sample carries about 210,000 distinct CDR3 sequences, 34% of them seen once, and the ten largest clones take around 1.1%. Sequenced input: sorted CD4+, CD8+, or CD8+CD57+ T cells (not recorded which) from PBMCs. These receptors all stem from a human donor in good health, serving as a control. CDR3s include the opening cysteine and the closing phenylalanine or tryptophan. The D gene is left open where the match is weak. Only some rows state a clone size, as once, few, many or a class for expanded clones.

V gene	clone size	J gene	D gene	CDR3 protein	CDR3 DNA
TRBV19	.	TRBJ2-7	.	CASSMVSYEQYF	TGTGCCAGTAGTATGGTCAGCTACGAGCAGTACTTC
TRBV7-9	many	TRBJ1-2	.	CASSLVPLGNTF	TGTGCCAGCAGCTTAGTCCCTCTGGGCAACACCTTC
TRBV18	few	TRBJ2-5	.	CASSSSSGARETQYF	TGTGCCAGCTCTAGCTCTTCGGGGGCGAGGGAGACCCAGTACTTC
TRBV7-7	many	TRBJ2-7	TRBD2	CASSPGTSAKGVYEQYF	TGTGCCAGCAGCCCCGGGACTAGCGCTAAGGGGGTCTACGAGCAGTACTTC
TRBV4-2	many	TRBJ2-7	.	CASSQGIHSYEQYF	TGTGCCAGCAGCCAAGGAATTCACTCCTACGAGCAGTACTTC
TRBV24-1	.	TRBJ2-3	.	CATSGNKLTDTQYF	TGTGCCACCAGTGGAAATAAACTCACAGATACGCAGTATTTT
TRBV5-1	.	TRBJ1-2	.	CASRETPTGYGYTF	TGCGCCAGCAGAGAGACTCCAACGGGCTATGGCTACACCTTC
TRBV5-1	many	TRBJ2-7	.	CASSRTGDYEQYF	TGCGCCAGCAGCCGGACTGGTGACTACGAGCAGTACTTC
TRBV20-1	many	TRBJ1-3	.	CSATDTGNTIYF	TGCAGTGCTACAGATACTGGAAACACCATATATTTT
TRBV19	.	TRBJ2-3	.	CASSYEGLAGGGPDTQYF	TGTGCCAGCAGTTACGAGGGACTAGCAGGGGGCGGTCCAGATACGCAGTATTTT
TRBV19	.	TRBJ2-7	.	CASSKTGTYERYF	TGTGCCAGTAGTAAAACAGGAACCTACGAGCGGTACTTC
TRBV30	.	TRBJ2-1	.	CAWSVQVREQFF	TGTGCCTGGAGTGTACAAGTACGTGAGCAGTTCTTC
TRBV25-1	few	TRBJ1-2	.	CASSQATGFGSGYTF	TGTGCCAGCAGCCAAGCCACAGGGTTCGGATCCGGCTACACCTTC
TRBV10-1	.	TRBJ2-1	TRBD2	CASKALAGGNEQFF	TGCGCCAGCAAGGCACTAGCGGGGGGCAATGAGCAGTTCTTC
TRBV10-3	many	TRBJ2-1	TRBD1	CASCIGTGKNEQFF	TGTGCCAGCTGTATAGGGACAGGGAAAAATGAGCAGTTCTTC
TRBV4-1	few	TRBJ2-1	.	CASSQVFRDNEQFF	TGCGCCAGCAGCCAAGTCTTCAGGGACAATGAGCAGTTCTTC
TRBV5-1	many	TRBJ2-7	.	CASSLAGVDYEQYF	TGCGCCAGCAGCTTGGCGGGAGTAGACTACGAGCAGTACTTC
TRBV5-6	.	TRBJ1-4	.	CASSLAGGAEEKLFF	TGTGCCAGCAGCTTGGCCGGGGGCGCGGAGGAAAAACTGTTTTTT
TRBV3-1	.	TRBJ2-1	TRBD1	CASSHLDRGPLNEQFF	TGTGCCAGCAGCCACCTGGACAGGGGCCCTCTGAATGAGCAGTTCTTC
TRBV6-1	.	TRBJ1-3	.	CASSEQGGPSGNTIYF	TGTGCCAGCAGTGAACAGGGCGGACCCTCTGGAAACACCATATATTTT
TRBV2	many	TRBJ1-2	.	CASSEGTGMRGYTF	TGTGCCAGCAGTGAAGGAACAGGGATGAGGGGCTACACCTTC
TRBV20-1	once	TRBJ2-7	.	CSARDPTGEDYEQYF	TGCAGTGCTAGAGATCCCACAGGGGAGGACTACGAGCAGTACTTC
TRBV2	many	TRBJ2-2	.	CASRRSPYTGELFF	TGTGCCAGCCGAAGGTCACCCTACACCGGGGAGCTGTTTTTT
TRBV5-6	.	TRBJ1-2	TRBD1	CASSLEGLGQGLYGYTF	TGTGCCAGCAGCTTGGAGGGGTTGGGACAGGGACTTTATGGCTACACCTTC
TRBV29-1	many	TRBJ1-4	TRBD1	CSVLGGQGNEKLFF	TGCAGCGTTTTAGGTGGACAGGGTAATGAAAAACTGTTTTTT
TRBV19	.	TRBJ1-5	TRBD1	CASSHRDRVGQPQHF	TGTGCCAGTAGTCACCGGGACAGGGTAGGTCAGCCCCAGCATTTT
TRBV19	many	TRBJ2-7	TRBD2	CASSNIGSGSEQYF	TGTGCCAGTAGTAATATAGGAAGCGGGAGCGAGCAGTACTTC
TRBV20-1	many	TRBJ1-2	TRBD1	CSARDRTGQVGYTF	TGCAGTGCTAGAGACAGGACAGGGCAGGTTGGCTACACCTTC
TRBV5-1	.	TRBJ2-3	.	CASSARVGAIDTQYF	TGCGCCAGCAGCGCCCGGGTGGGGGCGATAGATACGCAGTATTTT
TRBV7-9	.	TRBJ1-5	.	CASSQQSHQPQHF	TGTGCCAGCAGCCAACAGAGCCACCAGCCCCAGCATTTT
TRBV30	few	TRBJ1-5	TRBD1	CAWSVQYRGSNSNQPQHF	TGTGCCTGGAGTGTTCAGTACAGGGGGTCGAATAGCAATCAGCCCCAGCATTTT
TRBV19	.	TRBJ2-7	TRBD1	CASSPGQGAREQYF	TGTGCCAGTAGTCCCGGACAGGGGGCGAGGGAGCAGTACTTC
TRBV12-5	.	TRBJ2-7	TRBD2	CASALEAGGLLEQYF	TGTGCTAGTGCCCTCGAAGCGGGGGGGCTCCTCGAGCAGTACTTC
TRBV6-1	.	TRBJ2-3	TRBD1	CASHRQGGGTDTQYF	TGTGCCAGCCACAGACAGGGGGGGGGCACAGATACGCAGTATTTT
TRBV20-1	few	TRBJ2-3	TRBD2	CSASPLAGGTSADTQYF	TGCAGTGCTAGTCCGTTAGCGGGGGGGACTAGCGCAGATACGCAGTATTTT
TRBV5-1	once	TRBJ1-2	.	CASSQTGTANYGYTF	TGCGCCAGCAGCCAAACCGGGACGGCTAACTATGGCTACACCTTC
TRBV2	.	TRBJ2-7	TRBD1	CASSDWTGGYSYEQYF	TGTGCCAGCAGTGACTGGACAGGGGGATACTCCTACGAGCAGTACTTC
TRBV29-1	few	TRBJ2-1	TRBD2	CSVGGAAGTSGSEQFF	TGCAGCGTAGGGGGGGCAGCCGGGACTAGCGGGTCGGAGCAGTTCTTC
TRBV11-2	many	TRBJ2-7	.	CASSWRGEQYF	TGTGCCAGCAGCTGGAGGGGCGAGCAGTACTTC
TRBV29-1	.	TRBJ1-6	TRBD1	CSVGDRNSPLHF	TGCAGCGTTGGGGACAGGAATTCACCCCTCCACTTT
TRBV12-5	.	TRBJ1-2	TRBD1	CASGLSTGGFNHGYTF	TGTGCTAGTGGTTTGTCCACAGGGGGATTCAACCATGGCTACACCTTC
TRBV11-2	.	TRBJ2-3	TRBD2	CASSLEGGPTDTQYF	TGTGCCAGCAGCTTAGAGGGAGGGCCCACAGATACGCAGTATTTT
TRBV11-2	many	TRBJ2-7	.	CASSLEGRTSYEQYF	TGTGCCAGCAGCTTAGAAGGGCGGACCAGCTACGAGCAGTACTTC
TRBV7-2	many	TRBJ1-6	.	CASRMGPVYSPLHF	TGTGCCAGCAGGATGGGACCGGTATATTCACCCCTCCACTTT
TRBV6-5	many	TRBJ2-7	TRBD2	CASSYSKYASGTYEQYF	TGTGCCAGCAGTTACTCGAAGTACGCTAGCGGGACCTACGAGCAGTACTTC
TRBV19	many	TRBJ2-7	.	CASRGFSSYEQYF	TGTGCCAGTAGGGGATTTAGCTCCTACGAGCAGTACTTC